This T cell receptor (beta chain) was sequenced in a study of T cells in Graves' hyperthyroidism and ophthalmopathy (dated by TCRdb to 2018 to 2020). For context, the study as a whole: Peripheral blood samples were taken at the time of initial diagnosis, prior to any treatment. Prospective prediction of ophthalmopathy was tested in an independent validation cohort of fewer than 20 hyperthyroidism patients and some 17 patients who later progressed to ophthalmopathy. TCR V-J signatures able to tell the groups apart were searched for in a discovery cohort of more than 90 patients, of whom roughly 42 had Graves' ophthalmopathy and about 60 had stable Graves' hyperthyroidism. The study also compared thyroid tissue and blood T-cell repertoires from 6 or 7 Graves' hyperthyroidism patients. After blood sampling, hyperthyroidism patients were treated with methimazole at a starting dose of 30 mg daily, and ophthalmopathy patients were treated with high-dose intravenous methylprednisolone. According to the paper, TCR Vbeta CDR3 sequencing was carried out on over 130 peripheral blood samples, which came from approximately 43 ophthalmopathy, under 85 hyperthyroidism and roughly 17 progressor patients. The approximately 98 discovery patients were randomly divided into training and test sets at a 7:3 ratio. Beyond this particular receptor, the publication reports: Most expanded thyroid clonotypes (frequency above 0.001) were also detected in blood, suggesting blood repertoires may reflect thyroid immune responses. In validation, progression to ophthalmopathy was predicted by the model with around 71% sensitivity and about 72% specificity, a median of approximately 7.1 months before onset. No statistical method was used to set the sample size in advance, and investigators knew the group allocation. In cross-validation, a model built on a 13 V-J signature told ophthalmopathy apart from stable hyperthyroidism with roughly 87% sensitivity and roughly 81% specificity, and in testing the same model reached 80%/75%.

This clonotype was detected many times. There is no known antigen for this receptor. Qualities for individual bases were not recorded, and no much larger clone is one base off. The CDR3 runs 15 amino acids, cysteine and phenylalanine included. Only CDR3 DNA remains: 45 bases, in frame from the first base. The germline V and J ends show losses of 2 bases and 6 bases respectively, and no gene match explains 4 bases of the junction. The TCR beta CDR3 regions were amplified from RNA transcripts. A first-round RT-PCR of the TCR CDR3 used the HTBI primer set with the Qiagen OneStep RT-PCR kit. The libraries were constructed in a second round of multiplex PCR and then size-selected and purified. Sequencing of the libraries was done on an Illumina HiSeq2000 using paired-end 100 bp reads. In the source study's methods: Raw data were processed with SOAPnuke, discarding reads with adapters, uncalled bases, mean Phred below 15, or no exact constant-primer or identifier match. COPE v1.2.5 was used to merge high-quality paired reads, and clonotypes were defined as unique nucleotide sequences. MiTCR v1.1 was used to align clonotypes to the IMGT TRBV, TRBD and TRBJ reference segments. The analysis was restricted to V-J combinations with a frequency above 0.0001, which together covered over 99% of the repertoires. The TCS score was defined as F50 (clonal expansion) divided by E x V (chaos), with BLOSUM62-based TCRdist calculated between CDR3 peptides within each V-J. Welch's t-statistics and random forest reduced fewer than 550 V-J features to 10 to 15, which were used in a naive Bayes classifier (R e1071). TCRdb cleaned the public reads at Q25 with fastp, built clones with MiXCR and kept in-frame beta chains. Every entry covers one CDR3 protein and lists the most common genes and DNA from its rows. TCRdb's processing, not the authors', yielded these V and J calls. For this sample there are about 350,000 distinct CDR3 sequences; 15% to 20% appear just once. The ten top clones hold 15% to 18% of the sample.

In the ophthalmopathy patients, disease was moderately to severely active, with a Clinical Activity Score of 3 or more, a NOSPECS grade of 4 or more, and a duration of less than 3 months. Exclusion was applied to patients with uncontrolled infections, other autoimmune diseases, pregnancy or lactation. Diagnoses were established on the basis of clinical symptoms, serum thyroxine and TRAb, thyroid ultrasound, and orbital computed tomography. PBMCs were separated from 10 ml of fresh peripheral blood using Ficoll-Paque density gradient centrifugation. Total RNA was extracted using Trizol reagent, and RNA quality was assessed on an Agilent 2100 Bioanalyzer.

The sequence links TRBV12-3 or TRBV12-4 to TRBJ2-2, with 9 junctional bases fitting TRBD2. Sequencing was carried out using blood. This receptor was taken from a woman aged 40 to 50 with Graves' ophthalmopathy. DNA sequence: TGTGCCAGCAGTTTAAAACTAGCGGGTTCCGGGGAGCTGTTTTTT. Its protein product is CASSLKLAGSGELFF.